This T cell receptor beta chain is from a study of early T cells in non-severe SARS-CoV-2 infection. Study findings and constraints: VDJdb matching favored anti-spike CD8 responses, missing private and CD4 specificities.

A note on this clonotype: Its antigen is unidentified.

V was shortened by 6 bases and J by 5 bases, with 14 bases between the two germline ends. This CDR3 comprises 14 residues. CDR1 is MNHEY, CDR2 SVGAGI, per germline. TCRdb re-analysed the 5' RACE reads in MiXCR, keeping a single row per CDR3 protein. The repertoire holds 85,000 to 120,000 distinct CDR3 sequences, about an eighth seen once, with about 6.2% in the top ten. The specimen sequenced was whole blood. The chain joins TRBV6-5 to TRBJ1-5; D remains unclear. This TCR derives from an adult who was a healthcare worker with PCR-confirmed SARS-CoV-2 infection or an uninfected control (not recorded which). DNA for the CDR3: TGTGCCAGCAGCCCCGCGGGTCGGGATCAGCCCCAGCATTTT. Translation gives CASSPAGRDQPQHF.